The 9 T cell receptor beta chains below come from one sample, sequenced in a study of T cells in women clearing cervical HPV infection. Some clones are missing from TCRdb's copy, which holds only in-frame ones; the method was immunoSEQ multiplex PCR. Its table lists tens of thousands of clones. The sample consisted of blood buffy coat. The receptors were gathered from a woman between 18 and 70 years old with a cervical HPV16 infection that either progressed to CIN3+ or cleared (not recorded which).

Concerning this clone itself: The DNA ends 3 residues before the CDR3 does, and the rest of the CDR3 is filled in from the germline J gene. The rearrangement uses TRBV20-1 and TRBJ2-1, with TRBD2 matching over 7 bases. Germline CDR1 reads DFQATT; CDR2 reads SNEGSKA (reference sequence). V lost 6 bases, J lost 8 bases, and 13 bases stayed unmatched. The length of the CDR3 is 14 residues. Partial CDR3 DNA: TGCAGTGCCCCCCCCAGCGGGGTTTTGGATGAG. Translating gives CSAPPSGVLDE. The entire CDR3 reads CSAPPSGVLDEQFF.

A word on this clone: One end of the junction varies from germline; a read error may be responsible. The sequence runs out 3 residues before the end of the CDR3; the remainder is reconstructed from the germline J gene. Other nucleotide sequences from this sample produce the same CDR3. The chain combines TRBV7-9 with TRBJ1-3, with D possibly being TRBD1 (5 bases). Germline lookup yields CDR1 SEHNR and CDR2 FQNEAQ (reference sequence). The CDR3 extends over 14 amino acids. The chain's CDR3 is CASSLEQAGNTIYF. Partial CDR3 DNA: TGTGCCAGCAGCTTAGAACAGGCTGGAAACACT.

As concerns this clone: The junction departs from germline at one end; a sequencing error may be responsible. The CDR3 end is not reached by the read, which stops 3 residues before it; the germline J gene fills it in. J is TRBJ2-7 and V is TRBV4-2; D ambiguous. CDR1 is LGHNA and CDR2 is YNFKEQ in the germline V gene. The CDR3 extends over 16 amino acids. The sequenced CDR3 bases are TGCGCCAGCAGCCAAGATCAAGCTAGACCCCCCTACGAG. Translated: CASSQDQARPPYE. The complete CDR3 sequence is CASSQDQARPPYEQYF.

A note on this clone: The DNA ends 3 residues before the CDR3 does, and the rest of the CDR3 is filled in from the germline J gene. The gene calls are TRBV2 and TRBJ1-6; TRBD1 matches at 12 bases. In germline, CDR1 is SNHLY, CDR2 FYNNEI. The J segment lost 9 bases and the V segment lost 10 bases, leaving 7 bases of the junction unmatched. The CDR3 has 14 amino acids. The part of the CDR3 DNA that was read is TGTGCCATTCGGGACAGGGGGCAGAGTTCACCC. The encoded protein is CAIRDRGQSSP. The complete CDR3 reads CAIRDRGQSSPLHF.

For this clone: The read terminates 3 residues ahead of where the CDR3 ends, so the germline J gene completes it. Other DNA sequences from this sample encode an identical CDR3 as well. This chain links TRBV7-6 with TRBJ1-3; D is ambiguous. V was cut by 8 bases and J by 0 bases, with 11 bases left in between. This CDR3 has 14 residues. Germline values: CDR1 SGHVS, CDR2 FNYEAQ. CDR3 DNA (partial): TGTGCCAGCGGCGAAGGGTTCTCTGGAAACACC. Translating gives CASGEGFSGNT. The whole CDR3 reads CASGEGFSGNTIYF.

Concerning this clone itself: Read data end 3 residues before the CDR3 end; the end is taken from the germline J gene. The rearrangement joins TRBV2 to TRBJ2-4; either TRBD1 or TRBD2 may fit D (5 bases each). Germline loops: CDR1 SNHLY, CDR2 FYNNEI. The CDR3 loop spans 13 amino acids. The CDR3 reads CASKGRSSETQYF. Partial CDR3 DNA: TGTGCCAGCAAGGGGAGATCCAGCGAGACT.

As regards this clone: The read terminates 3 residues ahead of where the CDR3 ends, so the germline J gene completes it. The chain uses TRBV7-2 and TRBJ1-2; perhaps TRBD1 as D (5 bases). The CDR3 is 13 residues long. In germline, CDR1 is SGHTA, CDR2 FQGNSA. The CDR3: CASVRDFSGDYTF. The sequenced part of the CDR3 DNA is TGTGCCAGCGTCAGGGACTTCTCGGGAGAC.

With regard to this clone: Read coverage stops 3 residues before the CDR3 terminus; the germline J gene supplies the remainder. The V and J genes are TRBV4-2 and TRBJ2-5; TRBD2 agrees at 7 bases. This CDR3 is built from 15 residues. The ends lost 2 bases at V and 5 bases at J; junction bases unmatched: 8. CDR1 and CDR2 from the germline V gene are LGHNA and YNFKEQ. CDR3 protein: CASSQSGTMRETQYF. The CDR3 DNA, read in part, is TGTGCCAGCAGCCAATCCGGGACTATGCGGGAGACC.

On this clone: The read terminates 3 residues before the CDR3 end, so the remaining end is supplied by the germline J gene. The chain is built from TRBV6-4 and TRBJ2-5; D is perhaps TRBD1 (6 bases). CDR1 and CDR2 from the germline V gene are MRHNA and SNTAGT. CDR3 length: 13 residues. V shed 2 bases and J shed 6 bases, with 10 bases lying between them. Partial CDR3 DNA: TGTGCCAGCAGTGACGAACAGGGACAGACC. Its protein is CASSDEQGQT. The entire CDR3 is CASSDEQGQTQYF.